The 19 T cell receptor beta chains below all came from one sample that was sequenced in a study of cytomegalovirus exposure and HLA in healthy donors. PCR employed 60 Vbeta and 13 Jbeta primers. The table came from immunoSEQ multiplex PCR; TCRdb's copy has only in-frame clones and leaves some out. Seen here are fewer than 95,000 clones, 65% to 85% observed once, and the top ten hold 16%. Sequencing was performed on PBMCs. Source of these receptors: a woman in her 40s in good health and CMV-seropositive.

The CDR3, as DNA: TGTGCCAGTAGTATCCAGGGGGGTTGGACTGAAGCTTTCTTT. It encodes CASSIQGGWTEAFF. The gene calls are TRBV19 and TRBJ1-1; TRBD1 aligns across 7 bases. The CDR3 covers 14 residues. The germline V gene encodes CDR1 LNHDA and CDR2 SQIVND (reference sequence). Trimming at V came to 3 bases and at J to 5 bases, leaving 6 bases not matched to a gene.

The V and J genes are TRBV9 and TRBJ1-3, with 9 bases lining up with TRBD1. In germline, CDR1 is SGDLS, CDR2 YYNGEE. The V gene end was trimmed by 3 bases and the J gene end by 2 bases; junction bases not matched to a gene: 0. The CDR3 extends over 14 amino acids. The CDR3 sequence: CASSGTGAGNTIYF. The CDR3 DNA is TGTGCCAGCAGCGGGACAGGGGCTGGAAACACCATATATTTT.

CDR3 region: CASSTIDLSPDTQYF. The CDR3 DNA reads as TGTGCCAGCAGCACTATAGACTTATCCCCAGATACGCAGTATTTT. The rearrangement links TRBV11-2 to TRBJ2-3; no reliable D call. V was cut by 5 bases and J by 4 bases, with 16 bases left in between. In germline, CDR1 is SGHAT, CDR2 FQNNGV. This CDR3 contains 15 residues.

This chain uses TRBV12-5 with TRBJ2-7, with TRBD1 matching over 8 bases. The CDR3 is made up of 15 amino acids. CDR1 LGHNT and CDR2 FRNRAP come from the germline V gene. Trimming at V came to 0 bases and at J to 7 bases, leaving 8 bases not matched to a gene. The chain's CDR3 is CASGLVGQGAKEQYF. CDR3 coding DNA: TGTGCTAGTGGTTTGGTAGGCCAGGGGGCGAAAGAGCAGTACTTC.

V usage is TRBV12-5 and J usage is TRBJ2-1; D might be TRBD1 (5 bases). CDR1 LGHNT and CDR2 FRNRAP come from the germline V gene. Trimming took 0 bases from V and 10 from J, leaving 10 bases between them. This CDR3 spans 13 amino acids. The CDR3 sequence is CASGLVPPGEQFF. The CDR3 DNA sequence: TGTGCTAGTGGTTTGGTACCGCCAGGGGAGCAGTTCTTC.

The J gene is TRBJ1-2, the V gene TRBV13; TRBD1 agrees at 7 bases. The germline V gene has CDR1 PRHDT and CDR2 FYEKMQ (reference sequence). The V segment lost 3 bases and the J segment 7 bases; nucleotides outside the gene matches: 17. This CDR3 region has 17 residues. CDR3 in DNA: TGTGCCAGCAGCTTTAGGGGGCCTCGGGACGGCCTTATTGGCTACACCTTC. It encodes CASSFRGPRDGLIGYTF.

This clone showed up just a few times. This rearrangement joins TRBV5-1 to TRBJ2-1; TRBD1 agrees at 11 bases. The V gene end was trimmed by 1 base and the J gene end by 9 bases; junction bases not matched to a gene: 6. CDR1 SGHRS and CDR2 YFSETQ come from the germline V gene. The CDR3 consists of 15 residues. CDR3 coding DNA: TGCGCCAGCAGCTTGTATGGACAGGGGGCGCTTGAGCAGTTCTTC. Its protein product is CASSLYGQGALEQFF. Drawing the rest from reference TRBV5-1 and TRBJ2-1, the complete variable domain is KAGVTQTPRYLIKTRGQQVTLSCSPISGHRSVSWYQQTPGQGLQFLFEYFSETQRNKGNFPGRFSGRQFSNSRSEMNVSTLELGDSALYLCASSLYGQGALEQFFGPGTRLTVL.

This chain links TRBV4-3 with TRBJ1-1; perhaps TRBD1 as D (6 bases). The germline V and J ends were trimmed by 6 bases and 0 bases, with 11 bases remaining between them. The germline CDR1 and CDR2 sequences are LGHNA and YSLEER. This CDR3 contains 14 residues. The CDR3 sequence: CASSPGGMNTEAFF. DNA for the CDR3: TGCGCCAGCAGTCCGGGGGGCATGAACACTGAAGCTTTCTTT.

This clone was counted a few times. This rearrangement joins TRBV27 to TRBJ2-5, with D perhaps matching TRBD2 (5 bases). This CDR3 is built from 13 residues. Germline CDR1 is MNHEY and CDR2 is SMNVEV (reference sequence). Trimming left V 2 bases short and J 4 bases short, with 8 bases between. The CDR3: CASSLVASETQYF. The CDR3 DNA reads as TGTGCCAGCAGTTTAGTAGCGTCAGAGACCCAGTACTTC.

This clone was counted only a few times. Here the CDR3 reads CASGFESETQYF. CDR3 nucleotide sequence: TGTGCTAGTGGTTTTGAGTCAGAGACCCAGTACTTC. This chain uses TRBV12-5 with TRBJ2-5; D unresolved. Germline V gives CDR1 LGHNT, CDR2 FRNRAP. This CDR3 is 12 amino acids long. Trimming took 3 bases from V and 4 from J, leaving 6 bases between them.

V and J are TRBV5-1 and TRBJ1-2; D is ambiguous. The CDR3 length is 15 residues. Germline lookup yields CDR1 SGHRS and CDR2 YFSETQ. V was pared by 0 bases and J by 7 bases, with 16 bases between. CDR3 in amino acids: CASSLDVRSPSGYTF. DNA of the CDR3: TGCGCCAGCAGCTTGGATGTCCGATCGCCTAGTGGCTACACCTTC. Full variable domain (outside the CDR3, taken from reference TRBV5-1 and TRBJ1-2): KAGVTQTPRYLIKTRGQQVTLSCSPISGHRSVSWYQQTPGQGLQFLFEYFSETQRNKGNFPGRFSGRQFSNSRSEMNVSTLELGDSALYLCASSLDVRSPSGYTFGSGTRLTVV.

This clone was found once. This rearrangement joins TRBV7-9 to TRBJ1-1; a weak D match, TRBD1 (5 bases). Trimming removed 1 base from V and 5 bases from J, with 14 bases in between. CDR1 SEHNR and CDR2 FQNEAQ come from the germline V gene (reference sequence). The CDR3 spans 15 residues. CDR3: CASSLERGTSTEAFF. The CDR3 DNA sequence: TGTGCCAGCAGCTTAGAACGGGGGACGAGTACTGAAGCTTTCTTT. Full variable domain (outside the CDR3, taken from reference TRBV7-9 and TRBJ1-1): DTGVSQNPRHKITKRGQNVTFRCDPISEHNRLYWYRQTLGQGPEFLTYFQNEAQLEKSRLLSDRFSAERPKGSFSTLEIQRTEQGDSAMYLCASSLERGTSTEAFFGQGTRLTVV.

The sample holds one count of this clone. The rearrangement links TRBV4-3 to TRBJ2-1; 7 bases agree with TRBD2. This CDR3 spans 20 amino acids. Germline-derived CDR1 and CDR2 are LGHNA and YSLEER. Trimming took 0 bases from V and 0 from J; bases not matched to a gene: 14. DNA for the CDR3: TGCGCCAGCAGCCAAGAAGGTCCCAGCGTGGGCGGGGGCTCCTACAATGAGCAGTTCTTC. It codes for CASSQEGPSVGGGSYNEQFF.

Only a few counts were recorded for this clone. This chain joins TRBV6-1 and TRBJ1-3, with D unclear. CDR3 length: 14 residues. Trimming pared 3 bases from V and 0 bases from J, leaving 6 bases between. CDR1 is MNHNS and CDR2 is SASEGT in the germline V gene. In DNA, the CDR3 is TGTGCCAGCAGTGACGGGATCTCTGGAAACACCATATATTTT. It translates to CASSDGISGNTIYF.

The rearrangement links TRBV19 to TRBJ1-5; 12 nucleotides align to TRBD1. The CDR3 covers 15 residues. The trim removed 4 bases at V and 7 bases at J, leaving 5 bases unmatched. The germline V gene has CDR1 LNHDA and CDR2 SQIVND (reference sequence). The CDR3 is CASSRDRGRWQPQHF. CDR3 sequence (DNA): TGTGCCAGTAGTAGGGACAGGGGGCGGTGGCAGCCCCAGCATTTT. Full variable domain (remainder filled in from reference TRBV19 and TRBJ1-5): DGGITQSPKYLFRKEGQNVTLSCEQNLNHDAMYWYRQDPGQGLRLIYYSQIVNDFQKGDIAEGYSVSREKKESFPLTVTSAQKNPTAFYLCASSRDRGRWQPQHFGDGTRLSIL.

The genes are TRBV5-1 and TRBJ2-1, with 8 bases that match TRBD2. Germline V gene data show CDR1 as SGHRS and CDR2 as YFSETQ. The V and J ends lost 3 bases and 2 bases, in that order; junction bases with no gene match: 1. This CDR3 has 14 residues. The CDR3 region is CASSSGLAYNEQFF. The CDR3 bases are TGCGCCAGCAGCTCGGGACTAGCCTACAATGAGCAGTTCTTC.

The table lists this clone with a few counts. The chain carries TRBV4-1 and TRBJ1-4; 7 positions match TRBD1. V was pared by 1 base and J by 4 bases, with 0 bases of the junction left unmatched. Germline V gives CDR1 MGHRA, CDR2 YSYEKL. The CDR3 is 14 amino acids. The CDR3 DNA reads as TGCGCCAGCAGCCAAGGACAGGGTAATGAAAAACTGTTTTTT. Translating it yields CASSQGQGNEKLFF.

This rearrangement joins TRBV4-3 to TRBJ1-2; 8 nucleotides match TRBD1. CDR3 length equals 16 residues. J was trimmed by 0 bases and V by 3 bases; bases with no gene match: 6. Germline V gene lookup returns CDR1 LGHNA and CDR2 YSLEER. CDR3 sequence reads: CASSQTHRGANYGYTF. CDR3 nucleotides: TGCGCCAGCAGCCAGACCCACAGGGGGGCTAACTATGGCTACACCTTC.

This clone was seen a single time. The CDR3 reads CASSLRSRQFF. CDR3 DNA sequence: TGTGCCAGCAGTTTAAGGAGTCGTCAGTTCTTC. The chain employs TRBV28 and TRBJ2-1; D ambiguous. In germline, CDR1 is MDHEN, CDR2 SYDVKM. V lost 2 bases and J lost 13, with 9 bases in between. The CDR3 contains 11 residues.